This TCR beta chain was obtained from a study of blood T cell repertoires in COVID-19. Study-level information: The analysed material was cDNA or gDNA that came from T cells, B-cell-depleted T cells, or PBMCs.

The CDR3 is made up of 14 amino acids. The germline V and J ends were trimmed by 2 bases and 2 bases, with 10 bases remaining between them. Per the germline V gene, CDR1 is SGHAT and CDR2 is FQNNGV. Seattle enrolled patients during active infection and tracked them longitudinally. Original processing notes: Reference gene primer amplification in the assay estimated nucleated cell counts. Produced via immunoSEQ multiplex PCR; TCRdb's table is partial and in-frame only. Clone size and the V and J calls come from that table; the DNA yielded D and trimming. This sample has approximately 250,000 clones, with about nine tenths found just once.

The sequence was obtained from a young man with COVID-19, enrolled during active disease. The V call is TRBV11-2, the J call TRBJ2-7, with D possibly matching TRBD1 (5 bases). The material sequenced was peripheral blood. In nucleotides, the CDR3 is TGTGCCAGCAGCTTATCACGACAGCCCTACGAGCAGTACTTC. It translates to CASSLSRQPYEQYF.